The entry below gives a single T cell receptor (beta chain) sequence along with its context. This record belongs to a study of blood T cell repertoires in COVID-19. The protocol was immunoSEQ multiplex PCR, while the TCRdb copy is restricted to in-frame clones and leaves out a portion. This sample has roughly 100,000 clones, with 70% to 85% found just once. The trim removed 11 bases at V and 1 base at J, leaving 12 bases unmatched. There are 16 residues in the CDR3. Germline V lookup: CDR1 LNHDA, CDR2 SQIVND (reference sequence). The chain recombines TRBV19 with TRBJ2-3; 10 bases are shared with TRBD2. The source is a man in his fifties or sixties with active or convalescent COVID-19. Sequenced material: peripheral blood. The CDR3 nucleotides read TGTGCCTACGGGGCTAGCGGGAGTTGGGGCACAGATACGCAGTATTTT. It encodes CAYGASGSWGTDTQYF. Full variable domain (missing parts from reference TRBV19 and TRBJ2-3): DGGITQSPKYLFRKEGQNVTLSCEQNLNHDAMYWYRQDPGQGLRLIYYSQIVNDFQKGDIAEGYSVSREKKESFPLTVTSAQKNPTAFYLCAYGASGSWGTDTQYFGPGTRLTVL.